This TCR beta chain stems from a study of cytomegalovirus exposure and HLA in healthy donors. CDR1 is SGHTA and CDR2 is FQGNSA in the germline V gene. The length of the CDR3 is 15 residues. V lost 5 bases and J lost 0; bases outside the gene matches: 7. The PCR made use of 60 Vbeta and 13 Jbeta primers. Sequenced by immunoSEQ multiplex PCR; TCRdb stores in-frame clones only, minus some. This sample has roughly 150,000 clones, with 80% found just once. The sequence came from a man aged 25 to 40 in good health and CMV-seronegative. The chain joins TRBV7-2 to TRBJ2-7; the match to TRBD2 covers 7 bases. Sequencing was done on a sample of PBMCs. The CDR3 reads CASSTTSGNSYEQYF. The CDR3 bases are TGTGCCAGCAGCACCACCAGCGGGAACTCCTACGAGCAGTACTTC.